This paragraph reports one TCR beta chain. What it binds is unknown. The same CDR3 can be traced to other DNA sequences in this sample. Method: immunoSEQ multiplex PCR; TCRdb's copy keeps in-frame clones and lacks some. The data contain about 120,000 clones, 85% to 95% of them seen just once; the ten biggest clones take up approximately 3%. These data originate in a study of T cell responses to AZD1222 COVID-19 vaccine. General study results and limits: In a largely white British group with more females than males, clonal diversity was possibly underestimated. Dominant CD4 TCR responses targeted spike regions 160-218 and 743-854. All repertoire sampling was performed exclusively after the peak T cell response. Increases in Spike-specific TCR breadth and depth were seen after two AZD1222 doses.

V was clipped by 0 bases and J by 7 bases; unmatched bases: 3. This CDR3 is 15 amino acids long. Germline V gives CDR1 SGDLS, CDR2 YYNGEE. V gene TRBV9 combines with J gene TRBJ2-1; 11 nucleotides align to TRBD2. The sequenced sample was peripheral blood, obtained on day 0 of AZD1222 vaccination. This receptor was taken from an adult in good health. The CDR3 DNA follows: TGTGCCAGCAGCGTAGGGCTAGCGGGAGGAAATGAGCAGTTCTTC. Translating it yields CASSVGLAGGNEQFF.